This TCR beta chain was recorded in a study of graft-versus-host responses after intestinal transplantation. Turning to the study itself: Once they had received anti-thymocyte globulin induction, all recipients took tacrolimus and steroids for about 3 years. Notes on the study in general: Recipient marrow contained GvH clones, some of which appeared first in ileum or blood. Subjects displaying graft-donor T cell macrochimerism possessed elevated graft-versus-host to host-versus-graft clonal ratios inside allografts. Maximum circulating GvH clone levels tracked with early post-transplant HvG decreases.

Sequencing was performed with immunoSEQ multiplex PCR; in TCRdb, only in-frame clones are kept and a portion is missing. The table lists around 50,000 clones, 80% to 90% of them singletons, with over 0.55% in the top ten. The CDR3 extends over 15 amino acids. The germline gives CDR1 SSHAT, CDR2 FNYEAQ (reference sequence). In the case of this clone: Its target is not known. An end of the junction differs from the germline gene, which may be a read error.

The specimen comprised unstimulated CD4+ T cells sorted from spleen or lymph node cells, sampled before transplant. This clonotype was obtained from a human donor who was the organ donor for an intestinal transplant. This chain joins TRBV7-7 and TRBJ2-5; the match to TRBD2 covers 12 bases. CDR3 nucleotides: TGTGCTAGCAGCTTAGCGGGACTAGCGGGAGAGACCCAGTACTTC. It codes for CASSLAGLAGETQYF.